The 12 T cell receptor beta chains below come from one sample, sequenced in a study of blood T cells in healthy people across ages. For the second PCR, which ran for roughly 6 to 12 cycles, a sample-barcoded 5' primer and a J-beta primer mix were used. TCRdb recomputed calls from the 5' RACE reads with MiXCR, one row per CDR3 protein. In the table there are more than 1,000,000 distinct CDR3 sequences, 20% to 25% of which are singletons. These data are also associated with another study on T cells of mothers and their children.

Input material: blood. Receptor source: a girl aged 2-15 years in good health.

This chain links TRBV6-6 with TRBJ1-1, with TRBD1 matching over 10 bases. J gave up 5 bases and V 6 bases, and 3 bases lay outside the gene matches. The CDR3 contains 13 residues. Germline values: CDR1 MNHNY, CDR2 SVGAGI (reference sequence). The CDR3 nucleotides read TGTGCCAGCAGAGGGACAGGGGAAACTGAAGCTTTCTTT. Translating it yields CASRGTGETEAFF.

The chain is built from TRBV29-1 and TRBJ1-1; D is possibly TRBD1 (5 bases). Germline V gene lookup returns CDR1 SQVTM and CDR2 ANQGSEA. The CDR3 loop spans 10 amino acids. The V end lost 6 bases, the J end lost 7 bases, and 9 bases lay between the germline ends. This CDR3 is CSVSQVEAFF. The DNA of the CDR3 is TGCAGCGTGTCACAGGTTGAAGCTTTCTTT.

This clonotype has only a few counts. The chain uses TRBV7-3 and TRBJ2-7; D could derive from TRBD1 or TRBD2 (6 bases each). V lost 5 bases and J lost 6, with 20 bases in between. The length of the CDR3 is 15 residues. Germline V CDR1 and CDR2: SGHTA, FQGTGA. As DNA, the CDR3 is TGTGCCAGCAGCCGGGGGCCCTCTAACTTAGGCGAGCAGTACTTC. This encodes CASSRGPSNLGEQYF.

This clonotype was observed a few times. The chain has TRBV11-2 and TRBJ1-2, with D hard to call. The CDR3 has 12 residues. Trimming left V 1 base short and J 4 bases short, with 4 bases between. Germline-derived CDR1 and CDR2 are SGHAT and FQNNGV. As DNA, the CDR3 is TGTGCCAGCAGCTTAGTGCCCTATGGCTACACCTTC. Its translation: CASSLVPYGYTF.

This clonotype was seen more than once but under ten times. The chain joins TRBV11-2 to TRBJ1-1; D not resolved. This CDR3 comprises 15 residues. Germline V lookup: CDR1 SGHAT, CDR2 FQNNGV. The germline V and J ends were trimmed by 5 bases and 2 bases, with 15 bases remaining between them. This CDR3 reads CASSLVPGSNTEAFF. The CDR3 DNA reads TGTGCCAGCAGCCTGGTACCGGGTAGCAACACTGAAGCTTTCTTT.

This chain links TRBV7-9 with TRBJ2-4, with 7 bases identical to TRBD2. The length of the CDR3 is 15 residues. Trimming removed 4 bases from V and 12 bases from J; junction bases left unmatched: 15. Germline lookup yields CDR1 SEHNR and CDR2 FQNEAQ (reference sequence). CDR3 region: CASSSAPTSAGDQYF. The CDR3 DNA is TGTGCCAGCAGCTCAGCCCCCACTAGCGCGGGGGATCAGTACTTC. The whole variable domain, filled in from reference TRBV7-9 and TRBJ2-4, reads DTGVSQNPRHKITKRGQNVTFRCDPISEHNRLYWYRQTLGQGPEFLTYFQNEAQLEKSRLLSDRFSAERPKGSFSTLEIQRTEQGDSAMYLCASSSAPTSAGDQYFGAGTRLSVL.

This chain links TRBV28 with TRBJ1-2; D gene uncertain. V was trimmed by 2 bases and J by 3 bases, leaving 13 bases between them. The CDR3 is made up of 15 amino acids. The V gene's germline CDR1 is MDHEN and CDR2 SYDVKM. CDR3 in amino acids: CASSLPGVPYYGYTF. Here the CDR3 DNA reads TGTGCCAGCAGTTTACCCGGAGTACCGTACTATGGCTACACCTTC.

In its sample, this clonotype was seen a few times. The chain couples TRBV4-3 to TRBJ2-5; no clear D gene. The CDR3 consists of 15 residues. Trimming pared 2 bases from V and 4 bases from J, leaving 14 bases between. Germline CDR1 LGHNA, CDR2 YSLEER. This CDR3 is CASSQMGQRVETQYF. The CDR3 bases are TGCGCCAGCAGCCAAATGGGCCAAAGGGTAGAGACCCAGTACTTC.

This clonotype appeared a few times. The chain has TRBV7-8 and TRBJ1-2; D gene uncertain. The CDR3 has 14 amino acids. V was pared by 4 bases and J by 1 base, with 10 bases between. CDR1 and CDR2 from the germline V gene are SGHVS and FQNEAQ. CDR3: CASSYTTVNYGYTF. The CDR3 DNA follows: TGTGCCAGCAGCTACACCACAGTTAACTATGGCTACACCTTC.

V is TRBV29-1 and J is TRBJ1-2, with TRBD1 matching 7 bases. The CDR3 has 15 residues. Germline CDR1 SQVTM, CDR2 ANQGSEA. V trimming: 7 bases; J trimming: 5 bases; junction bases outside the gene matches: 16. The DNA of the CDR3 is TGCAGCGCCCGGGACAGTGCCTTCAAGGAGTATGGCTACACCTTC. Translating it yields CSARDSAFKEYGYTF.

This clonotype was detected a few times. V and J are TRBV20-1 and TRBJ1-1, with 7 bases lining up with TRBD1. V lost 6 bases, J lost 7 bases, and 5 bases stayed unmatched. Germline assignment: CDR1 DFQATT and CDR2 SNEGSKA (reference sequence). The CDR3 loop spans 11 amino acids. CDR3 protein: CSANTGDEAFF. The CDR3, as DNA: TGCAGTGCGAACACAGGGGATGAAGCTTTCTTT.

This clonotype turned up a few times. J is TRBJ1-1 and V is TRBV20-1, with D unresolved. CDR3 length: 15 residues. Germline V lookup: CDR1 DFQATT, CDR2 SNEGSKA (reference sequence). The V end lost 2 bases, the J end lost 4 bases, and 17 bases lay between the germline ends. CDR3 coding DNA: TGCAGTGCTAGACTCCTAGAAGGGAGAGCCACTGAAGCTTTCTTT. Translation gives CSARLLEGRATEAFF.